Presented here are 29 T cell receptor beta chains from one specimen sequenced in a study of blood T cell repertoires in COVID-19. The assay was immunoSEQ multiplex PCR, and TCRdb's table has in-frame clones only and misses some. This table has over 200,000 clones, 87% appearing once. The source material was peripheral blood. Receptors originate from a man aged 40-49 years with active or convalescent COVID-19.

The chain couples TRBV19 to TRBJ1-5; D unresolved. From germline, CDR1 is LNHDA and CDR2 SQIVND (reference sequence). Trimming stripped 2 bases from V and 0 bases from J, with 8 bases between. The CDR3 runs 15 residues. CDR3 DNA: TGTGCCAGTAGTATATTTGTCAGTAGCAATCAGCCCCAGCATTTT. Its translation is CASSIFVSSNQPQHF.

The chain recombines TRBV27 with TRBJ2-7; D may be TRBD1 (5 bases). V was clipped by 4 bases and J by 0 bases, with 10 bases between them. This CDR3 is built from 14 residues. CDR1 and CDR2 from the germline V gene are MNHEY and SMNVEV (reference sequence). CDR3 sequence: CASSSRQTSYEQYF. The DNA for the CDR3 is TGTGCCAGCAGTTCCCGACAGACCTCCTACGAGCAGTACTTC.

The chain has TRBV6-1 and TRBJ2-7, with TRBD1 identical over 10 bases. The CDR3 runs 15 residues. V was pared by 3 bases and J by 3 bases, with 5 bases of the junction left unmatched. Per the germline V gene, CDR1 is MNHNS and CDR2 is SASEGT. The CDR3: CASSDIRDRGYEQYF. The CDR3 bases are TGTGCCAGCAGTGATATTAGGGACAGGGGCTACGAGCAGTACTTC.

This clone appeared a few times. The chain couples TRBV11-1 to TRBJ2-1, with TRBD2 matching over 7 bases. The V and J ends lost 5 bases and 6 bases, in that order; junction bases with no gene match: 13. CDR1 SGHAT and CDR2 FQDESV come from the germline V gene (reference sequence). The CDR3 consists of 16 residues. The CDR3 sequence: CASSPGGAYFSNEQFF. CDR3 bases: TGTGCCAGCAGCCCGGGGGGAGCTTACTTCAGCAATGAGCAGTTCTTC.

The V gene is TRBV6-6, the J gene TRBJ1-5, with 8 bases that match TRBD1. CDR1 is MNHNY and CDR2 is SVGAGI in the germline V gene (reference sequence). This CDR3 contains 15 residues. V was clipped by 5 bases and J by 1 base; unmatched bases: 4. CDR3 sequence (DNA): TGTGCCAGCAGTCGCGGACAGGGAAGCAATCAGCCCCAGCATTTT. This encodes CASSRGQGSNQPQHF.

The chain employs TRBV27 and TRBJ1-2; weak D call: TRBD1 (5 bases). Trimming cost V 5 bases and J 5 bases, with 15 bases left between them. CDR3 size: 14 residues. The germline gives CDR1 MNHEY, CDR2 SMNVEV (reference sequence). The CDR3 bases are TGTGCCAGCAGTCCAGACAGAGGTGAATATGGCTACACCTTC. Translated: CASSPDRGEYGYTF.

This chain links TRBV27 with TRBJ2-7; 9 bases fit TRBD2. J lost 2 bases, V lost 0 bases, and 5 bases had no gene match. The V gene's germline CDR1 is MNHEY and CDR2 SMNVEV (reference sequence). This CDR3 spans 16 amino acids. The CDR3 here is CASSLSSRGGTYEQYF. For the CDR3, the DNA is TGTGCCAGCAGTTTATCGTCGCGGGGGGGGACCTACGAGCAGTACTTC.

The chain recombines TRBV7-2 with TRBJ1-1, with 8 nucleotides matching TRBD1. The CDR3 consists of 19 residues. Per germline, CDR1 SGHTA and CDR2 FQGNSA. With V trimmed by 5 bases and J by 1 base, 18 bases remained unmatched. For the CDR3, the DNA is TGTGCCAGCAGCGAATCCGGACAGGGAAGGGTCTATCCGAACACTGAAGCTTTCTTT. This sequence encodes CASSESGQGRVYPNTEAFF.

The rearrangement links TRBV3-1 (or the pseudogene TRBV3-2) to TRBJ2-1; unclear D gene. This CDR3 comprises 12 residues. Per the germline V gene, CDR1 is LGHDT and CDR2 is YNNKEL (reference sequence). The ends were cut back, 2 bases at V and 8 bases at J, with 7 bases in the middle. The CDR3 reads CASSQWLDEQFF. CDR3 bases: TGTGCCAGCAGCCAATGGTTAGATGAGCAGTTCTTC.

The chain employs TRBV10-3 and TRBJ1-5; 8 bases fit TRBD1. Germline V lookup: CDR1 ENHRY, CDR2 SYGVKD. Germline trimming cut 10 bases from V and 4 bases from J; bases unmatched to any gene: 9. CDR3 length equals 14 residues. The CDR3 here is CASSGQGGNQPQHF. As DNA, the CDR3 is TGTGCCAGCTCCGGACAGGGAGGGAATCAGCCCCAGCATTTT.

V usage is TRBV18 and J usage is TRBJ2-5; D is possibly TRBD1 (6 bases). This CDR3 comprises 15 residues. Germline V CDR1 and CDR2: KGHSH, LQKENI. V was clipped by 3 bases and J by 1 base, with 12 bases between them. The CDR3 loop reads CASSPSGHPQETQYF. The CDR3 DNA is TGTGCCAGCTCACCTTCGGGACACCCCCAAGAGACCCAGTACTTC.

This sequence joins TRBV5-1 and TRBJ1-1; D ambiguous. V was cut by 2 bases and J by 4 bases, with 9 bases left in between. This CDR3 spans 13 amino acids. Per germline, CDR1 SGHRS and CDR2 YFSETQ. This CDR3 reads CASSFKRGTEAFF. DNA for the CDR3: TGCGCCAGCAGCTTTAAACGGGGCACTGAAGCTTTCTTT.

The V gene is TRBV2, the J gene TRBJ2-5; 8 bases map to TRBD2. V lost 0 bases and J lost 2; bases outside the gene matches: 8. The CDR3 runs to 17 residues. Germline-derived CDR1 and CDR2 are SNHLY and FYNNEI. The CDR3 loop reads CASSEAARLAGQETQYF. The CDR3 DNA is TGTGCCAGCAGTGAAGCGGCTAGGCTAGCGGGTCAAGAGACCCAGTACTTC.

V and J are TRBV5-4 and TRBJ2-3, with 9 bases matching TRBD1. This CDR3 contains 15 residues. V dropped 5 bases and J dropped 5; count of bases not matched to a gene: 9. Germline V CDR1 and CDR2: SGHNT, YYREEE (reference sequence). CDR3: CASSKLQGAGDTQYF. The CDR3 DNA reads TGTGCCAGCAGTAAGCTACAGGGGGCTGGAGATACGCAGTATTTT. Using reference TRBV5-4 and TRBJ2-3 for the parts outside the CDR3, the full variable domain is ETGVTQSPTHLIKTRGQQVTLRCSSQSGHNTVSWYQQALGQGPQFIFQYYREEENGRGNFPPRFSGLQFPNYSSELNVNALELDDSALYLCASSKLQGAGDTQYFGPGTRLTVL.

The CDR3 sequence: CASSSGGGQETQYF. DNA of the CDR3: TGCGCCAGCTCATCTGGGGGGGGACAAGAGACCCAGTACTTC. The chain has TRBV5-1 and TRBJ2-5; 7 bases fit TRBD2. V dropped 7 bases and J dropped 2; count of bases not matched to a gene: 8. The CDR3 consists of 14 residues. CDR1 is SGHRS and CDR2 is YFSETQ in the germline V gene.

In the case of this clone: This sample includes further DNA sequences coding for the same CDR3. CDR3 sequence reads: CAWSVGAGGYEQYF. DNA for the CDR3: TGTGCCTGGAGTGTAGGTGCAGGGGGCTACGAGCAGTACTTC. The rearrangement joins TRBV30 to TRBJ2-7, with 7 nucleotides matching TRBD1. J gave up 3 bases and V 0 bases, and 5 bases lay outside the gene matches. This CDR3 is 14 amino acids long. In germline, CDR1 is GTSNPN, CDR2 SVGIG (reference sequence).

This chain links TRBV18 with TRBJ2-2; D is uncertain. Germline V gene data show CDR1 as KGHSH and CDR2 as LQKENI. V lost 2 bases and J lost 2, with 12 bases in between. CDR3 length: 16 residues. In DNA form, the CDR3 reads TGTGCCAGCTCACCAATGGCTAGTGCAAACACCGGGGAGCTGTTTTTT. Residues: CASSPMASANTGELFF.

This clone turned up a few times. The chain is built from TRBV2 and TRBJ2-2; D ambiguous. This CDR3 has 15 residues. Germline-derived CDR1 and CDR2 are SNHLY and FYNNEI. V was shortened by 2 bases and J by 4 bases, with 11 bases between the two germline ends. The DNA for the CDR3 is TGTGCCAGCAGTGAACTGGCGGAGCCCACCGGGGAGCTGTTTTTT. It encodes CASSELAEPTGELFF.

The chain is built from TRBV6-5 and TRBJ1-1; D call uncertain. V lost 6 bases and J lost 5, with 16 bases in between. Germline CDR1 is MNHEY and CDR2 is SVGAGI. The CDR3 covers 14 residues. The CDR3 loop reads CASRPTRELTEAFF. The DNA for the CDR3 is TGTGCCAGCAGACCGACCCGGGAATTGACTGAAGCTTTCTTT.

The chain couples TRBV5-4 to TRBJ1-4; D is unresolved. The V end was cut by 0 bases, the J end by 0 bases, with 15 bases between. The length of the CDR3 is 18 residues. Germline V CDR1 and CDR2: SGHNT, YYREEE (reference sequence). CDR3 coding DNA: TGTGCCAGCAGCTTGGCCCGGTCGACACTAGCAACTAATGAAAAACTGTTTTTT. This sequence encodes CASSLARSTLATNEKLFF. Full variable domain (rest looked up from reference TRBV5-4 and TRBJ1-4): ETGVTQSPTHLIKTRGQQVTLRCSSQSGHNTVSWYQQALGQGPQFIFQYYREEENGRGNFPPRFSGLQFPNYSSELNVNALELDDSALYLCASSLARSTLATNEKLFFGSGTQLSVL.

The rearrangement uses TRBV7-3 and TRBJ2-7, with a tentative D call TRBD2 (6 bases). CDR3 size: 13 residues. Trimming removed 5 bases at V and 6 bases at J, with 14 bases between. Germline CDR1 SGHTA, CDR2 FQGTGA. The CDR3 loop is CASSPKTRGEQYF. The CDR3 bases are TGTGCCAGCAGCCCCAAGACTAGGGGCGAGCAGTACTTC.

The chain has TRBV9 and TRBJ1-5, with D possibly TRBD1 on 5 matching bases. Germline V gives CDR1 SGDLS, CDR2 YYNGEE. This CDR3 has 16 amino acids. V lost 4 bases and J lost 2, with 16 bases in between. The CDR3 here is CASSPRGGGGNQPQHF. DNA for the CDR3: TGTGCCAGCAGCCCCCGTGGTGGGGGGGGCAATCAGCCCCAGCATTTT.

This chain joins TRBV5-5 and TRBJ2-3; 9 nucleotides match TRBD1. The CDR3 covers 15 residues. The V gene end was trimmed by 0 bases and the J gene end by 6 bases; junction bases not matched to a gene: 5. CDR1 and CDR2 (germline): SGHKS, YYEKEE (reference sequence). The CDR3 reads CASSLVQGARDTQYF. CDR3 nucleotide sequence: TGTGCCAGCAGCTTGGTACAGGGGGCGCGTGATACGCAGTATTTT.

J is TRBJ1-2 and V is TRBV5-6; the D gene is possibly TRBD1 (6 bases). Trimming cost V 4 bases and J 4 bases, with 17 bases left between them. Germline lookup yields CDR1 SGHDT and CDR2 YYEEEE. The CDR3 loop spans 15 amino acids. Written as DNA, the CDR3 is TGTGCCAGCAGCCTAAAAGCGGGGGCGAGCTATGGCTACACCTTC. Encoded protein: CASSLKAGASYGYTF.

This clone was counted a few times. The genes are TRBV28 and TRBJ1-2; 9 bases are a match to TRBD1. The CDR3 loop spans 15 amino acids. Trimming took 2 bases from V and 0 from J; bases not matched to a gene: 1. Per the germline V gene, CDR1 is MDHEN and CDR2 is SYDVKM. The CDR3 DNA follows: TGTGCCAGCAGTTTAGACAGGGGGGCTAACTATGGCTACACCTTC. This gives the protein CASSLDRGANYGYTF.

The rearrangement links TRBV10-1 to TRBJ2-5; the match to TRBD2 covers 15 bases. V lost 8 bases, J lost 0 bases, and 4 bases stayed unmatched. This CDR3 has 16 residues. CDR1 WNHNN and CDR2 SYGVQD come from the germline V gene (reference sequence). The CDR3: CASAGTSGRYQETQYF. CDR3 DNA: TGCGCCAGCGCGGGGACTAGCGGGAGGTACCAAGAGACCCAGTACTTC.

This chain connects TRBV27 to TRBJ2-2, with 8 bases matching TRBD1. Per germline, CDR1 MNHEY and CDR2 SMNVEV (reference sequence). V lost 6 bases and J lost 2; bases outside the gene matches: 5. This CDR3 has 15 amino acids. The CDR3 loop is CASSSGTGNTGELFF. In DNA, the CDR3 is TGTGCCAGCAGCTCCGGGACAGGCAACACCGGGGAGCTGTTTTTT.

The rearrangement links TRBV28 to TRBJ2-7; TRBD1 is a possible D gene (5 bases). The CDR3 totals 14 residues. Trimming stripped 6 bases from V and 1 base from J, with 13 bases between. Germline values: CDR1 MDHEN, CDR2 SYDVKM. The CDR3 DNA follows: TGTGCCAGCAGGAGAACAGGACCTTCCTACGAGCAGTACTTC. It codes for CASRRTGPSYEQYF.

V and J are TRBV5-1 and TRBJ2-1, with D perhaps matching TRBD2 (7 bases). CDR3 length equals 15 residues. Trimming shortened V by 6 bases and J by 4 bases, and 17 bases separated the two germline ends. In germline, CDR1 is SGHRS, CDR2 YFSETQ. DNA for the CDR3: TGCGCCAGCACCCGAGGGGGGGAGGGTTACAATGAGCAGTTCTTC. Amino acids: CASTRGGEGYNEQFF. The full variable domain, its missing parts supplied by reference TRBV5-1 and TRBJ2-1, is KAGVTQTPRYLIKTRGQQVTLSCSPISGHRSVSWYQQTPGQGLQFLFEYFSETQRNKGNFPGRFSGRQFSNSRSEMNVSTLELGDSALYLCASTRGGEGYNEQFFGPGTRLTVL.